Presented here are 21 T cell receptor beta chains from one specimen sequenced in a study of neurological immune-mediated disorders. A single record per CDR3 protein comes from TCRdb applying MiXCR to the 5' RACE reads. The sample records approximately 86,000 distinct CDR3 sequences, just over 2.5% being singletons. Sequences were obtained from PBMCs. These receptors were collected from a woman aged 25 to 39 with multiple sclerosis.

This clonotype was observed many times. V usage is TRBV6-5 and J usage is TRBJ2-1, with D maybe TRBD2 (5 bases). This CDR3 spans 14 amino acids. Between the trimmed V and J ends, which lost 0 bases and 8 bases, there was a span of 11 bases. Germline CDR1 and CDR2: MNHEY and SVGAGI. The CDR3 DNA reads TGTGCCAGCAGTTACTCAGGGAGCGAGGATGAGCAGTTCTTC. Encoded protein: CASSYSGSEDEQFF.

This clonotype was detected ten times or more. V is TRBV20-1 and J is TRBJ2-7; perhaps TRBD2 as D (6 bases). The CDR3 spans 13 residues. V lost 7 bases and J lost 3, with 16 bases in between. The V gene's germline CDR1 is DFQATT and CDR2 SNEGSKA (reference sequence). As DNA, the CDR3 is TGCAGTGTCGCAGCGGGTTCTAACTACGAGCAGTACTTC. Protein: CSVAAGSNYEQYF.

This clonotype was recorded many times. The J gene is TRBJ2-7, the V gene TRBV7-9, with a possible D match to TRBD1 (6 bases). The CDR3 loop spans 16 amino acids. V was clipped by 5 bases and J by 3 bases, with 20 bases between them. CDR1 and CDR2 (germline): SEHNR, FQNEAQ (reference sequence). The CDR3 DNA is TGTGCCAGCAGCAGAGAAAGGGGACAACGGGGCTACGAGCAGTACTTC. Protein: CASSRERGQRGYEQYF.

This clonotype occurred many times. The CDR3 DNA reads as TGTGCCAGCAGCGGACGGACGGGGAACACTGAAGCTTTCTTT. Its translation: CASSGRTGNTEAFF. V gene TRBV7-2 combines with J gene TRBJ1-1; D unclear. In germline, CDR1 is SGHTA, CDR2 FQGNSA. The CDR3 consists of 14 residues. Trimming cost V 5 bases and J 1 base, with 11 bases left between them.

This clonotype was found many times. One end of the junction fails to match germline, which may point to a read error. The J gene is TRBJ2-3, the V gene TRBV29-1; TRBD2 is a possible D gene (7 bases). The CDR3 runs to 14 residues. The V gene's germline CDR1 is SQVTM and CDR2 ANQGSEA. CDR3 amino acids: CSVEGGDGTDTQYF. The DNA of the CDR3 is TGCAGCGTCGAAGGGGGGGATGGCACAGATACGCAGTATTTT.

This clonotype was observed at least ten times. This CDR3 is CAIRHGTSASHEQYF. Here the CDR3 DNA reads TGTGCCATCAGACACGGGACTAGCGCTTCCCACGAGCAGTACTTC. The chain joins TRBV10-3 to TRBJ2-7, with 10 bases aligning to TRBD2. CDR3 length: 15 amino acids. Germline CDR1 ENHRY, CDR2 SYGVKD. V lost 6 bases to trimming and J lost 5 bases; unmatched junction nucleotides: 10.

This clonotype was recorded many times. The chain uses TRBV28 and TRBJ1-5; D not resolved. CDR1 and CDR2 (germline): MDHEN, SYDVKM. Trimming shortened V by 6 bases and J by 4 bases, and 16 bases separated the two germline ends. CDR3 length equals 15 residues. The CDR3 protein is CASRFSSPANQPQHF. CDR3 coding DNA: TGTGCCAGCAGGTTCTCAAGTCCCGCTAATCAGCCCCAGCATTTT.

This clonotype was recorded many times. The V and J genes are TRBV5-1 and TRBJ2-1, with 7 positions matching TRBD2. The V and J ends lost 0 bases and 8 bases, in that order; junction bases with no gene match: 8. CDR1 and CDR2 from the germline V gene are SGHRS and YFSETQ. The CDR3 consists of 15 residues. The CDR3 is CASSLGGLSGDEQFF. Written as DNA, the CDR3 is TGCGCCAGCAGCTTGGGGGGACTATCGGGAGATGAGCAGTTCTTC. Complete variable domain (other parts from reference TRBV5-1 and TRBJ2-1): KAGVTQTPRYLIKTRGQQVTLSCSPISGHRSVSWYQQTPGQGLQFLFEYFSETQRNKGNFPGRFSGRQFSNSRSEMNVSTLELGDSALYLCASSLGGLSGDEQFFGPGTRLTVL.

In its sample, this clonotype was seen many times. The chain recombines TRBV7-2 with TRBJ2-2; D ambiguous. The CDR3 runs to 14 residues. The V end was cut by 0 bases, the J end by 1 base, with 3 bases between. Germline-derived CDR1 and CDR2 are SGHTA and FQGNSA. The CDR3, as DNA: TGTGCCAGCAGCTTAGCGCGGAACACCGGGGAGCTGTTTTTT. Translating gives CASSLARNTGELFF.

This clonotype was seen many times. The J gene is TRBJ1-3, the V gene TRBV7-9; no reliable D call. The CDR3 is 17 amino acids. V was clipped by 1 base and J by 0 bases, with 13 bases between them. From germline, CDR1 is SEHNR and CDR2 FQNEAQ (reference sequence). CDR3 sequence: CASSLVGLSLSGNTIYF. For the CDR3, the DNA is TGTGCCAGCAGCTTAGTCGGCCTCAGCCTCTCTGGAAACACCATATATTTT.

This clonotype occurred many times. The rearrangement joins TRBV7-2 to TRBJ2-2, with D perhaps assigned TRBD1 or TRBD2 (6 bases each). The CDR3 extends over 14 amino acids. V was cut by 1 base and J by 7 bases, with 10 bases left in between. The germline V gene encodes CDR1 SGHTA and CDR2 FQGNSA. CDR3 bases: TGTGCCAGCAGCTTAGGGGGGGCTGGCGGGGAGCTGTTTTTT. Residues: CASSLGGAGGELFF.

This clonotype was counted many times. The chain has TRBV27 and TRBJ2-1, with TRBD2 matching 7 bases. The CDR3 spans 15 residues. Germline V lookup: CDR1 MNHEY, CDR2 SMNVEV (reference sequence). The trim removed 10 bases at V and 7 bases at J, leaving 16 bases unmatched. The CDR3 is CATNAGTTVGNEQFF. The DNA of the CDR3 is TGTGCCACAAATGCCGGGACTACCGTGGGGAATGAGCAGTTCTTC.

This clonotype was found many times. CDR3 sequence: CASSWTSGRAYEQFF. The CDR3 DNA is TGTGCCAGCAGTTGGACTAGCGGGAGGGCGTATGAGCAGTTCTTC. The chain carries TRBV12-3 or TRBV12-4 and TRBJ2-1; TRBD2 agrees at 15 bases. CDR3 size: 15 residues. Unmatched junction bases numbered 3, after V lost 4 bases and J lost 8 bases.

This clonotype was counted at least ten times. V usage is TRBV7-2 and J usage is TRBJ2-5; 8 bases fit TRBD2. The CDR3 sequence is 15 residues long. V shed 3 bases and J 1 base; nucleotides not matched to a gene: 4. Germline V lookup: CDR1 SGHTA, CDR2 FQGNSA. The DNA for the CDR3 is TGTGCCAGCAGCTTTAGCGGGGTGGTCCAAGAGACCCAGTACTTC. It codes for CASSFSGVVQETQYF.

This clonotype was seen a handful of times. This may arise from a read error, as a much more abundant clone is one base away. Because it lacks the conserved phenylalanine or tryptophan at the end, this CDR3 is likely a read error. V usage is TRBV15 and J usage is TRBJ1-2; no definite D call. CDR3 size: 14 residues. CDR1 and CDR2 from the germline V gene are LNHNV and YYDKDF (reference sequence). The V gene lost 0 bases and the J gene lost 8 bases, with 13 bases spanning the gap. DNA for the CDR3: TGTGCCACCAGCAGAGATCCCCTCACTAGCGGCTACACCTGC. Residues: CATSRDPLTSGYTC.

This clonotype was counted only a few times. The chain recombines TRBV18 with TRBJ2-6; the match to TRBD1 covers 12 bases. The V gene end was trimmed by 8 bases and the J gene end by 2 bases; junction bases not matched to a gene: 10. Germline lookup yields CDR1 KGHSH and CDR2 LQKENI. The CDR3 is 18 residues long. The CDR3: CASLPWDRGRTGANVLTF. The CDR3 coding sequence is TGTGCCAGCCTCCCCTGGGACAGGGGGCGAACTGGGGCCAACGTCCTGACTTTC.

This clonotype was detected a few times. V gene TRBV18 combines with J gene TRBJ1-1, with 8 bases lining up with TRBD1. This CDR3 contains 15 residues. The V gene end was trimmed by 5 bases and the J gene end by 2 bases; junction bases not matched to a gene: 7. Per the germline V gene, CDR1 is KGHSH and CDR2 is LQKENI. This CDR3 reads CASSATGAANTEAFF. The CDR3 DNA reads as TGTGCCAGCTCAGCGACAGGGGCGGCAAACACTGAAGCTTTCTTT.

This clonotype was recorded at least ten times. Without the conserved terminal phenylalanine or tryptophan, this CDR3 likely stems from a read error. The chain couples TRBV5-1 to TRBJ1-5; D call uncertain. This CDR3 is built from 14 residues. The ends were cut back, 0 bases at V and 2 bases at J, with 6 bases in the middle. Germline lookup yields CDR1 SGHRS and CDR2 YFSETQ. CDR3 protein: CASSLAGGNQPQHL. The DNA for the CDR3 is TGCGCCAGCAGCTTGGCCGGAGGCAATCAGCCCCAGCATTTA.

This clonotype was seen repeatedly, ten times or more. The chain joins TRBV28 to TRBJ2-3; possibly TRBD1 for D (6 bases). CDR3 size: 15 residues. The V end was cut by 3 bases, the J end by 0 bases, with 10 bases between. Germline V gene lookup returns CDR1 MDHEN and CDR2 SYDVKM. In DNA form, the CDR3 reads TGTGCCAGCAGTTTGGCAGGGGTCAGCACAGATACGCAGTATTTT. Its protein product is CASSLAGVSTDTQYF.

This clonotype was seen repeatedly, ten times or more. The rearrangement links TRBV29-1 to TRBJ2-7; 10 bases align to TRBD1. The germline V gene encodes CDR1 SQVTM and CDR2 ANQGSEA. The CDR3 has 12 amino acids. After removal of 5 bases from V and 4 bases from J, the junction contained 2 bases not matched to a gene. CDR3 region: CSVLDRGYEQYF. The CDR3 DNA is TGCAGCGTTCTGGACAGGGGGTACGAGCAGTACTTC.

This clonotype was counted many times. The chain links TRBV12-3 or TRBV12-4 to TRBJ2-2; TRBD1 matches at 10 bases. CDR3 length: 16 residues. After removal of 6 bases from V and 4 bases from J, the junction contained 8 bases not matched to a gene. CDR3 DNA sequence: TGTGCCAGCAGAACGACCGGGACAGGGGCCACCGGGGAGCTGTTTTTT. Its translation: CASRTTGTGATGELFF.